A single sample is the source of the 17 T cell receptor beta chains below, sequenced in a study of metastatic and nonmetastatic thyroid tumors. No patient had received any treatment before thyroid surgery. TCRdb re-called clones via MiXCR from the PCR reads. The sample yields around 20,000 clones, less than 25% seen once. Sequenced: tumor tissue. These TCRs come from a female donor with papillary thyroid cancer or a benign thyroid nodule (not recorded which). Some clones in this sample may be carry-over from other donors' samples.

This clone appeared many times. The chain joins TRBV19 to TRBJ1-1, with D possibly being TRBD1 (6 bases). CDR1 is LNHDA, CDR2 SQIVND, per germline (reference sequence). V lost 6 bases to trimming and J lost 2 bases, with 16 bases between them. The CDR3 contains 15 residues. The CDR3 spells CASRPSGEINTEAFF. The CDR3 DNA is TGTGCCAGTAGACCTTCAGGGGAAATTAACACTGAAGCTTTCTTT.

This clone has only a few counts. The chain joins TRBV6-1 to TRBJ2-7; 7 nucleotides agree with TRBD2. In germline, CDR1 is MNHNS, CDR2 SASEGT. This CDR3 is 15 amino acids long. V lost 1 base to trimming and J lost 4 bases; unmatched junction nucleotides: 7. Here the CDR3 DNA reads TGTGCCAGCAGTGAAGACGGGGGGTCGAGTTACGAGCAGTACTTC. Protein: CASSEDGGSSYEQYF.

The gene calls are TRBV12-3 or TRBV12-4 and TRBJ2-1; D gene ambiguous. V lost 6 bases to trimming and J lost 6 bases, with 18 bases between them. CDR3 size: 15 residues. The CDR3 sequence: CASSPGLRALNEQFF. The CDR3 nucleotides read TGTGCCAGCAGCCCCGGGCTCCGGGCCCTCAATGAGCAGTTCTTC.

This chain links TRBV5-1 with TRBJ2-3, with unresolved D. The V end was cut by 2 bases, the J end by 2 bases, with 6 bases between. Germline V gene lookup returns CDR1 SGHRS and CDR2 YFSETQ. The CDR3 covers 13 residues. The DNA of the CDR3 is TGCGCCAGCAGCTTTCCCCTCACAGATACGCAGTATTTT. Protein sequence: CASSFPLTDTQYF.

This clone was found a few times. The chain couples TRBV28 to TRBJ2-5; D is undetermined. The CDR3 spans 13 residues. The germline gives CDR1 MDHEN, CDR2 SYDVKM. With 6 bases removed from V and 0 bases from J, the gap between germline ends came to 8 bases. CDR3 sequence: CASSPAHQETQYF. CDR3 sequence (DNA): TGTGCCAGCAGCCCTGCGCACCAAGAGACCCAGTACTTC.

This sequence joins TRBV6-1 and TRBJ2-3; TRBD2 aligns across 8 bases. This CDR3 spans 15 amino acids. With V trimmed by 1 base and J by 6 bases, 6 bases remained unmatched. CDR1 is MNHNS, CDR2 SASEGT, per germline. CDR3 protein: CASSEGSGGQDTQYF. The CDR3 DNA reads TGTGCCAGCAGTGAAGGGAGCGGGGGCCAGGATACGCAGTATTTT.

Worth noting for this clone: This could be a read error, since a much larger clone is one nucleotide away. V and J are TRBV28 and TRBJ2-7; D is possibly TRBD2 (6 bases). CDR3 length: 12 amino acids. The germline V gene has CDR1 MDHEN and CDR2 SYDVKM. V was shortened by 7 bases and J by 4 bases, with 11 bases between the two germline ends. This CDR3 reads CASNIAVYEQYF. In DNA form, the CDR3 reads TGTGCCAGCAACATAGCGGTATACGAGCAGTACTTC. Using reference TRBV28 and TRBJ2-7 for the parts outside the CDR3, the full variable domain is DVKVTQSSRYLVKRTGEKVFLECVQDMDHENMFWYRQDPGLGLRLIYFSYDVKMKEKGDIPEGYSVSREKKERFSLILESASTNQTSMYLCASNIAVYEQYFGPGTRLTVT.

This clone is judged medium-sized. The chain is built from TRBV27 and TRBJ2-3, with 9 bases fitting TRBD2. Germline CDR1 is MNHEY and CDR2 is SMNVEV (reference sequence). V was clipped by 4 bases and J by 4 bases; unmatched bases: 6. The CDR3 runs to 15 residues. Here the CDR3 reads CASSSGTSSADTQYF. The CDR3 nucleotides read TGTGCCAGCAGTTCAGGGACTAGCAGTGCAGATACGCAGTATTTT.

This chain uses TRBV6-1 with TRBJ2-7; 7 bases fit TRBD2. The CDR3 contains 14 residues. CDR1 and CDR2 (germline): MNHNS, SASEGT. Germline trimming cut 5 bases from V and 5 bases from J; bases unmatched to any gene: 9. In nucleotides, the CDR3 is TGTGCCAGCAGTTTGGGCGGGAGTATCCACGAGCAGTACTTC. Amino acid sequence: CASSLGGSIHEQYF.

This clone was recorded at least ten times. The chain's CDR3 is CASMTVNNSPLHF. Written as DNA, the CDR3 is TGTGCCAGCATGACGGTTAATAATTCACCCCTCCACTTT. The chain carries TRBV27 and TRBJ1-6; D is ambiguous. V was clipped by 7 bases and J by 5 bases, with 9 bases between them. The CDR3 loop spans 13 amino acids. In germline, CDR1 is MNHEY, CDR2 SMNVEV (reference sequence).

The V gene is TRBV5-1, the J gene TRBJ2-7; 8 bases fit TRBD2. Looked up from germline, CDR1 is SGHRS and CDR2 is YFSETQ. This CDR3 spans 15 amino acids. V trimming: 0 bases; J trimming: 2 bases; junction bases outside the gene matches: 4. The CDR3 loop is CASSLGGAGAYEQYF. The DNA for the CDR3 is TGCGCCAGCAGCTTGGGAGGAGCGGGGGCCTACGAGCAGTACTTC.

This clone occurred many times. CDR3: CASSVEGRGTDTQYF. The CDR3 nucleotides read TGTGCCAGCAGCGTAGAGGGCAGGGGAACAGATACGCAGTATTTT. The rearrangement uses TRBV9 and TRBJ2-3; TRBD1 is a possible D gene (6 bases). The CDR3 is made up of 15 amino acids. Germline V gene data show CDR1 as SGDLS and CDR2 as YYNGEE. V was cut by 0 bases and J by 3 bases, with 11 bases left in between. The full variable domain, with the rest looked up from reference TRBV9 and TRBJ2-3, is DSGVTQTPKHLITATGQRVTLRCSPRSGDLSVYWYQQSLDQGLQFLIQYYNGEERAKGNILERFSAQQFPDLHSELNLSSLELGDSALYFCASSVEGRGTDTQYFGPGTRLTVL.

V and J are TRBV4-2 and TRBJ2-7; TRBD1 agrees at 9 bases. CDR3 length equals 16 residues. V was pared by 4 bases and J by 4 bases, with 11 bases of the junction left unmatched. From germline, CDR1 is LGHNA and CDR2 YNFKEQ. CDR3 DNA: TGTGCCAGCAGCCCATGGACAGGGGTTCGGTCATACGAGCAGTACTTC. Amino acids: CASSPWTGVRSYEQYF.

This clone was observed many times. The gene calls are TRBV15 and TRBJ2-7, with D possibly TRBD1 on 6 matching bases. The germline CDR1 and CDR2 sequences are LNHNV and YYDKDF (reference sequence). The CDR3 extends over 19 amino acids. Between the trimmed V and J ends, which lost 0 bases and 3 bases, there was a span of 24 bases. The CDR3: CATSRDQRQAVWGNYEQYF. The CDR3 coding sequence is TGTGCCACCAGCAGAGATCAAAGACAGGCCGTGTGGGGAAACTACGAGCAGTACTTC.

This clone was counted ten times or more. CDR3 nucleotide sequence: TGTGCCAGCACTCCCGAAGAGACCCAGTACTTC. Translation: CASTPEETQYF. V and J are TRBV6-1 and TRBJ2-5; D not certain. Trimming took 7 bases from V and 3 from J, leaving 6 bases between them. The CDR3 spans 11 residues. Germline V lookup: CDR1 MNHNS, CDR2 SASEGT.

This clone was recorded many times. This chain uses TRBV12-3 or TRBV12-4 with TRBJ2-2, with a tentative D call TRBD2 (5 bases). This CDR3 is built from 16 residues. The V and J ends lost 5 bases and 4 bases respectively, with 17 bases between them. The CDR3 DNA sequence: TGTGCCAGCAGTCCCTATTCCGGTGCGGGCACCGGGGAGCTGTTTTTT. This sequence encodes CASSPYSGAGTGELFF.

The sample holds many counts of this clone. The rearrangement uses TRBV5-5 and TRBJ2-5, with TRBD1 identical over 8 bases. The trim removed 4 bases at V and 5 bases at J, leaving 10 bases unmatched. Germline CDR1 reads SGHKS; CDR2 reads YYEKEE (reference sequence). There are 15 residues in the CDR3. CDR3 region: CASSRIGQGDETQYF. CDR3 nucleotide sequence: TGTGCCAGCAGCAGAATCGGACAGGGTGATGAGACCCAGTACTTC.